This T cell receptor beta chain emerged from a study of cytomegalovirus exposure and HLA in healthy donors. The PCR had 60 Vbeta and 13 Jbeta primers. Repertoires were generated with immunoSEQ multiplex PCR, while TCRdb's copy carries only in-frame clones and drops some. This sample's clone table lists about 150,000 clones. Material for sequencing was PBMCs. The receptor's source is a woman in her forties or fifties in good health and CMV-seronegative.

As DNA, the CDR3 is TGTGCCAGTAGTCCGAGGGACAGGGCTGGGGCCAACGTCCTGACTTTC. This gives the protein CASSPRDRAGANVLTF. The chain links TRBV19 to TRBJ2-6; 9 bases align to TRBD1. The V segment lost 5 bases and the J segment 2 bases; nucleotides outside the gene matches: 4. The CDR3 extends over 16 amino acids. Germline CDR1 reads LNHDA; CDR2 reads SQIVND (reference sequence).